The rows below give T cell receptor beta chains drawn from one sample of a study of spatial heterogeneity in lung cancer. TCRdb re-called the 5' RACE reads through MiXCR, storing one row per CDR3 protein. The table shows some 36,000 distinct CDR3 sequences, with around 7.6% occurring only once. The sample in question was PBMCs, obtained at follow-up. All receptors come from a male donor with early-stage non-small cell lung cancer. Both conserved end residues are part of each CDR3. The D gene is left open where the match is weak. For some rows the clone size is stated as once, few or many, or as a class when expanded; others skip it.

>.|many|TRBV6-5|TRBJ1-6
TGTGCCAGCAGTTACTCGGGGACAAGGAGCTCCTATAATTCACCCCTCCACTTT
CASSYSGTRSSYNSPLHF
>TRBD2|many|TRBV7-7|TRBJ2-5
TGTGCTAGCAGCCTGACTAGCTCAGAGGGGACCCAGTACTTC
CASSLTSSEGTQYF
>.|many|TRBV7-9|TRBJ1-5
TGTGCCAGCAGCTCCTGGACAGTAGATCAGCCCCAGCATTTT
CASSSWTVDQPQHF
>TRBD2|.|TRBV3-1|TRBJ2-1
TGTGCCAGCAACTCCCGACTGCGGGGGGGATTAGGTGAGCAGTTCTTC
CASNSRLRGGLGEQFF
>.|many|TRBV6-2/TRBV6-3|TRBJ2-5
TGTGCCAGCAGGGGGTATACCCAGTACTTC
CASRGYTQYF
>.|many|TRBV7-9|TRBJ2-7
TGTGCCAGCAGTACTGACACCTACGAGCAGTACTTC
CASSTDTYEQYF
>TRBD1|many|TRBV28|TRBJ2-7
TGTGCCAGCAGTTTAGGGGACAGGGCCTACGAGCAGTACTTC
CASSLGDRAYEQYF
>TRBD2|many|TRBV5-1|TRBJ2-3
TGCGCCAGCAGCTTGAGCGGGGGACTCACAGATACGCAGTATTTT
CASSLSGGLTDTQYF
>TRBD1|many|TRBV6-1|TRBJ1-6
TGTGCCAGCAGTGTCCAGGGGGCGAACAATTCACCCCTCCACTTT
CASSVQGANNSPLHF
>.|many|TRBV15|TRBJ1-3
TGTGCCACCAGCAGAGTCGGGGGGAACTCTGGAAACACCATATATTTT
CATSRVGGNSGNTIYF
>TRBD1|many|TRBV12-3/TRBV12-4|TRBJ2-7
TGTGCCAGCAGTTTTGACCGGACAGGATCCTACGAGCAGTACTTC
CASSFDRTGSYEQYF
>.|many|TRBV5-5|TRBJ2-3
TGTGCCAGCAGCTTAGTCGGGGGCCGCACAGATACGCAGTATTTT
CASSLVGGRTDTQYF
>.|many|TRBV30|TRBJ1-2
TGTGCCTGGAGCGGGGGCTATGGCTACACCTTC
CAWSGGYGYTF
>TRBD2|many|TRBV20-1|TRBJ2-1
TGCAGTGCTAGAGATTACTGGAGAGGCGGGGGTGAGCAGTTCTTC
CSARDYWRGGGEQFF
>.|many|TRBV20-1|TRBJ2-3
TGCAGTGCAGGGACGAGCACAGATACGCAGTATTTT
CSAGTSTDTQYF
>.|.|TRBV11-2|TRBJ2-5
TGTGCCAGCAGCCCCGGACAGTTGGTCCAAGAGACCCAGTACTTC
CASSPGQLVQETQYF
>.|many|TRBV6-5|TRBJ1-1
TGTGCCAGCAGTTACGGAACAGCCACTGAAGCTTTCTTT
CASSYGTATEAFF
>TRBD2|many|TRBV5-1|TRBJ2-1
TGCGCCAGCAAGCCTAGCGGGGTGAATGAGCAGTTCTTC
CASKPSGVNEQFF
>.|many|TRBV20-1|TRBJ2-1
TGCAGTGCTAGAGAAGGCTCCACCAATGAGCAGTTCTTC
CSAREGSTNEQFF
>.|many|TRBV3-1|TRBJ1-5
TGTGCCAGCAGCCGGACAGATGACAATCAGCCCCAGCATTTT
CASSRTDDNQPQHF
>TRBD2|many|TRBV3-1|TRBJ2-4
TGTGCCAGCAGCCTAGGGACTAGCGGGGGGTATGGTTTGGAAAACATTCAGTACTTC
CASSLGTSGGYGLENIQYF
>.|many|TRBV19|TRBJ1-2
TGTGCCAGTAGTATAGATCTTGGGACCGCCGGCTACACCTTC
CASSIDLGTAGYTF
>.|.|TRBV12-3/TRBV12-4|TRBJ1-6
TGTGCCAGCAGTTTTCTACAGGATAATTCACCCCTCCACTTT
CASSFLQDNSPLHF
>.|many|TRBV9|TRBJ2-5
TGTGCCAGCAGCGACGGATGGCAGAAACAAGAGACCCAGTACTTC
CASSDGWQKQETQYF
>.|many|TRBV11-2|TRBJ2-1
TGTGCCAGCAGCTTAGGGTGGCAGGGGTCTTACAATGAGCAGTTCTTC
CASSLGWQGSYNEQFF
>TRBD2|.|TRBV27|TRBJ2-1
TGTGCCAGCAGTCCGACTAGCGGGAGGGCCTCCTACAATGAGCAGTTCTTC
CASSPTSGRASYNEQFF
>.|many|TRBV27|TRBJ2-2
TGTGCCAGCACCCTTCGGTTACTAGGGTCCGGGGAGCTGTTTTTT
CASTLRLLGSGELFF
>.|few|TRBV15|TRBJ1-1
TGTGCCACCAGCGGCGGAGGAGGGGGAACGGGTGAAGCTTTCTTT
CATSGGGGGTGEAFF
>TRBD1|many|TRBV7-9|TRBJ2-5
TGTGCCAGCAGCAGGGACAGCCGTAAGACCCAGTACTTC
CASSRDSRKTQYF
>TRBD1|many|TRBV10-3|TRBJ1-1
TGTGCCATCAGTGAAGGTCAGGGGGTTACTGAAGTTTTCTTT
CAISEGQGVTEVFF
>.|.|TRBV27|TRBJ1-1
TGTGCCAGCAGTTTACAGGGGTACACTGAAGCTTTCTTT
CASSLQGYTEAFF